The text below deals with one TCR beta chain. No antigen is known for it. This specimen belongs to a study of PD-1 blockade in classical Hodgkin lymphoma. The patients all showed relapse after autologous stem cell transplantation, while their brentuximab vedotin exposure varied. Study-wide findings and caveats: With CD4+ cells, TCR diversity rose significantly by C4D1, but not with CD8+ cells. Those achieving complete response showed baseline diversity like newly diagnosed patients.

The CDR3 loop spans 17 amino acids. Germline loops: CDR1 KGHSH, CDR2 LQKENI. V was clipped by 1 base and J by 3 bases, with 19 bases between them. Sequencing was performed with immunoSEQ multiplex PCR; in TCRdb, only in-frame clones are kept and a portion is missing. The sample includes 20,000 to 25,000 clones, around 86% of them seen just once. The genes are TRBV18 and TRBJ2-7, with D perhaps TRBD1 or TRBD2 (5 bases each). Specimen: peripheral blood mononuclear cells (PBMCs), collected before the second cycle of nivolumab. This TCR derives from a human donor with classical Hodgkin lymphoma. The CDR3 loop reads CASSPRPGPRTLYEQYF. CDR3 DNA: TGTGCCAGCTCACCACGGCCGGGACCCCGAACACTCTACGAGCAGTACTTC.